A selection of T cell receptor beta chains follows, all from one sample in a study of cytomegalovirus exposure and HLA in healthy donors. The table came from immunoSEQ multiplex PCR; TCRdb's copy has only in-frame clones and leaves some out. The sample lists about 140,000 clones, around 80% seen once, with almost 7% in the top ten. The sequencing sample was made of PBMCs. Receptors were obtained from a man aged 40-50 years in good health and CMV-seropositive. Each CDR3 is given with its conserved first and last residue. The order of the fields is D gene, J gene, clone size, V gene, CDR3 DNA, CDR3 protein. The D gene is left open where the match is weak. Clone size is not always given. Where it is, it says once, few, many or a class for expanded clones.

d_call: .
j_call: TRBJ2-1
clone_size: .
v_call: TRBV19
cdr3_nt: TGTGCCAGTAGTATATCGGACAATGAGCAGTTCTTC
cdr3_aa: CASSISDNEQFF

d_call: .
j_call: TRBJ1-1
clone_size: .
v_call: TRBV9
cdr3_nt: TGTGCCAGCAGCGCGGGATTCATGAACACTGAAGCTTTCTTT
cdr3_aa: CASSAGFMNTEAFF

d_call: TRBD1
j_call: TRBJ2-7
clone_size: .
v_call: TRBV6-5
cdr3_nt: TGTGCCAGCAGTTACTCGAGGACAGGGCCCTACGAGCAGTACTTC
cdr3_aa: CASSYSRTGPYEQYF

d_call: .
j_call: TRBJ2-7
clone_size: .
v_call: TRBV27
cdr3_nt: TGTGCCAGCAGTTTGACGGGCTACGAGCAGTACTTC
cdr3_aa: CASSLTGYEQYF

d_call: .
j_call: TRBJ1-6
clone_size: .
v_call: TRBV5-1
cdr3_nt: TGCGCCAGCAGCTTCAGCTCCTATAATTCACCCCTCCACTTT
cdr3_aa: CASSFSSYNSPLHF

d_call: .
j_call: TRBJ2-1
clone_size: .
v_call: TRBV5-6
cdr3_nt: TGTGCCAGCAGCTTGAATAGGGGATCATCATATGAGCAGTTCTTC
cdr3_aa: CASSLNRGSSYEQFF

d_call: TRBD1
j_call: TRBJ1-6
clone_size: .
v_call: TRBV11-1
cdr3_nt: TGTGCCAGCAGCTTATTCCAGGGGGAGAGTTCACCCCTCCACTTT
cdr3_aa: CASSLFQGESSPLHF

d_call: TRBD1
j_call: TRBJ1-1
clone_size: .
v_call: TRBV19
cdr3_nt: TGTGCCAGTAGTTTCGACAGGGGAAGAACTGAAGCTTTCTTT
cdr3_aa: CASSFDRGRTEAFF

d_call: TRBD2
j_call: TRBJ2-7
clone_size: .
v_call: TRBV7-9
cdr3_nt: TGTGCCAGCAGCACGACTAGCGCCTCCTACGAGCAGTACTTC
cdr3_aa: CASSTTSASYEQYF

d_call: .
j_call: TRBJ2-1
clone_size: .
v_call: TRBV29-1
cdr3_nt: TGCAGCGTTGAACTCGGACTCGTCAATGAGCAGTTCTTC
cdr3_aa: CSVELGLVNEQFF

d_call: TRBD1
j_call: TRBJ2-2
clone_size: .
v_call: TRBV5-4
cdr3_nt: TGTGCCAGCAGCCATACCCGGGACAGGGTTCGCACCGGGGAGCTGTTTTTT
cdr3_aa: CASSHTRDRVRTGELFF

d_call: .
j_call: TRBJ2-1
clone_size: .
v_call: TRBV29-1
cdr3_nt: TGCAGCGTCGCTCGACTAGGGGTCAATGAGCAGTTCTTC
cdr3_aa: CSVARLGVNEQFF

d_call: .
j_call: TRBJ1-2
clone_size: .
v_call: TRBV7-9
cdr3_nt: TGTGCCAGCAGCTTATTACGGACGGGGTATGGCTACACCTTC
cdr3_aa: CASSLLRTGYGYTF

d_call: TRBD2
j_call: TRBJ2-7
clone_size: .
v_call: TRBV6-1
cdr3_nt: TGTGCCAGCAAGGGACCCCAGACTAGCGGGGGGCCCCAGTACTTC
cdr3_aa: CASKGPQTSGGPQYF

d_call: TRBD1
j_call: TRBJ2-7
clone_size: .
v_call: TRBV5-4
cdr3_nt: TGTGCCAGCAGCCCGGTCCAGGGACAGGGTATCTACGAGCAGTACTTC
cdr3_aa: CASSPVQGQGIYEQYF

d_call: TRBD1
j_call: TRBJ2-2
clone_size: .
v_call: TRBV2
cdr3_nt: TGTGCCAGCAGGGAAGCGGGACAGGGGTACTGGGAGCTGTTTTTT
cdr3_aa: CASREAGQGYWELFF

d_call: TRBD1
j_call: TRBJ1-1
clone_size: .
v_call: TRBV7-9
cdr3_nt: TGTGCCAGCAGCGACACCGGGACAGGGAACACTGAAGCTTTCTTT
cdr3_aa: CASSDTGTGNTEAFF

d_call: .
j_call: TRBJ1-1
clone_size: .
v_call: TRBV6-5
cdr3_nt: TGTGCCAGCAGTTACGGCCGCACGAACACTGAAGCTTTCTTT
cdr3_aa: CASSYGRTNTEAFF

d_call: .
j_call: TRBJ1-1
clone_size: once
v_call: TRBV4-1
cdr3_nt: TGCGCCAGCAGCCAAGGCCCGGGGAACACTGAAGCTTTCTTT
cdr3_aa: CASSQGPGNTEAFF

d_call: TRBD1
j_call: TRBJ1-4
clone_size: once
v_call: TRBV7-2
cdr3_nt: TGTGCCAGCAGCAGTACAGGGGTCTTCCTTAATGAAAAACTGTTTTTT
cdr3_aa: CASSSTGVFLNEKLFF

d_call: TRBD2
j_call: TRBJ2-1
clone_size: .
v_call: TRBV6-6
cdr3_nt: TGTGCCAGTGCGCCTAGCGGGAGGGAGAATGAGCAGTTCTTC
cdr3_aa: CASAPSGRENEQFF

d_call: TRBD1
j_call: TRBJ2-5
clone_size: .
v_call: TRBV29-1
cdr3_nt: TGCAGCGTTGACCCGGGACAGGGGATAGAGACCCAGTACTTC
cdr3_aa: CSVDPGQGIETQYF

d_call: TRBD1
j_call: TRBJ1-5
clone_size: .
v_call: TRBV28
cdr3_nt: TGCGCTTCGGGACAGGGGAAAACTCAGCCCCAGCATTTT
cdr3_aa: CASGQGKTQPQHF